What follows are 3 T cell receptor beta chains derived from one specimen sequenced in a study of early T cells in non-severe SARS-CoV-2 infection. Each CDR3 protein is one row after TCRdb ran MiXCR on the 5' RACE reads. The data contain around 19,000 distinct CDR3 sequences, approximately 4.3% of them singletons. Source material: whole blood. These receptors came from an adult who was a healthcare worker with PCR-confirmed SARS-CoV-2 infection or an uninfected control (not recorded which).

This clonotype was recorded a few times. The V gene is TRBV6-6, the J gene TRBJ2-1; a possible D gene is TRBD1 (5 bases). Trimming took 7 bases from V and 6 from J, leaving 13 bases between them. Germline V gene data show CDR1 as MNHNY and CDR2 as SVGAGI (reference sequence). The CDR3 covers 13 residues. CDR3 protein: CASTKGPINEQFF. The CDR3 DNA follows: TGTGCCAGCACTAAGGGGCCCATCAATGAGCAGTTCTTC.

The chain's CDR3 is CASTDVGGRTDTQYF. The CDR3 nucleotides are TGTGCCAGCACCGATGTGGGGGGCCGCACAGATACGCAGTATTTT. The chain employs TRBV5-4 and TRBJ2-3, with D perhaps given as TRBD1 or TRBD2 (6 bases each). The CDR3 totals 15 residues. Germline CDR1 is SGHNT and CDR2 is YYREEE (reference sequence). V was shortened by 6 bases and J by 1 base, with 15 bases between the two germline ends.

The chain employs TRBV11-3 and TRBJ2-1; D possibly matches TRBD1 or TRBD2 (5 bases each). This CDR3 spans 14 amino acids. Trimming shortened V by 4 bases and J by 7 bases, and 14 bases separated the two germline ends. Germline-derived CDR1 and CDR2 are SGHNT and YENEEA. The CDR3, as DNA: TGTGCCAGCAGCTCGGGACCAGTCACGAATGAGCAGTTCTTC. Translating it yields CASSSGPVTNEQFF.